This record looks at one TCR beta chain sequence and its context. Its target is unknown. The germline CDR1 and CDR2 sequences are MDHEN and SYDVKM. This CDR3 region has 14 residues. Losses at the gene ends were 5 bases for V and 6 bases for J; bases not matched to a gene: 9. Repertoires were generated with immunoSEQ multiplex PCR, while TCRdb's copy carries only in-frame clones and drops some. Counted here are 100,000 or so clones, 85% to 90% occurring once; the ten biggest clones make up roughly 45%. The data belong to a study of T cell responses to AZD1222 COVID-19 vaccine. Study findings and constraints: Among spike-specific TCRs, nearly half reportedly target unmutated variant regions. Only a handful of AZD1222 recipients were seropositive at baseline. Recipients of two AZD1222 doses showed rising Spike-specific TCR breadth and depth. Spike-wide coverage was observed for vaccine-associated CD4 TCRs, with dominant responses at 160-218 and 743-854.

This sequence originates from an adult who received the AZD1222 COVID-19 vaccine. Material: peripheral blood, obtained 28 days after the second AZD1222 dose. The V and J genes are TRBV28 and TRBJ2-7; TRBD1 agrees at 8 bases. For the CDR3, the DNA is TGTGCCAGCAGTCAGGGGGCCCAGATGGGCGAGCAGTACTTC. Translated: CASSQGAQMGEQYF.